The 21 T cell receptor beta chains listed next were all sequenced from one sample in a study of T cells after yellow fever vaccination. One entry per CDR3 protein, called by TCRdb with MiXCR from the 5' RACE reads. This sample yields about 120,000 distinct CDR3 sequences, of which under 9% are seen a single time; 30% to 50% belongs to the top ten. The source material was CD8+ T cells sorted from PBMCs, sampled on the day of the yellow fever booster vaccination. The receptors originated from a man between 18 and 29 years old who received the YFV17D yellow fever vaccine.

This clonotype was observed a few times. The chain is built from TRBV7-9 and TRBJ2-5; possibly TRBD1 or TRBD2 for D (5 bases each). The germline V gene has CDR1 SEHNR and CDR2 FQNEAQ (reference sequence). With 7 bases removed from V and 5 bases from J, the gap between germline ends came to 20 bases. The CDR3 has 15 residues. CDR3: CASTEVKRGWETQYF. The CDR3 DNA reads TGTGCCAGCACCGAAGTGAAGAGGGGATGGGAGACCCAGTACTTC.

The chain uses TRBV10-1 and TRBJ2-2; 9 nucleotides line up with TRBD1. Germline V gene data show CDR1 as WNHNN and CDR2 as SYGVQD (reference sequence). The CDR3 runs to 14 residues. With V trimmed by 4 bases and J by 4 bases, 1 base remained unmatched. Here the CDR3 reads CASSGGQGTGELFF. CDR3 coding DNA: TGCGCCAGCAGTGGGGGACAGGGCACCGGGGAGCTGTTTTTT.

This clonotype has more than one count but fewer than ten. The genes are TRBV5-4 and TRBJ2-3; D tentatively fits TRBD1 or TRBD2 (5 bases each). CDR1 and CDR2 (germline): SGHNT, YYREEE (reference sequence). Deletions cut 2 bases from V and 1 base from J, with 14 bases between. The CDR3 runs 16 residues. This chain's CDR3 is CASSFPGLGGTDTQYF. The CDR3 DNA is TGTGCCAGCAGCTTCCCGGGGCTGGGGGGCACAGATACGCAGTATTTT.

The chain joins TRBV6-2 or TRBV6-3 to TRBJ1-2, with 9 bases aligning to TRBD1. CDR3 length: 16 residues. CDR1 MNHEY and CDR2 SVGEGT come from the germline V gene. Trimming cost V 6 bases and J 0 bases; bases outside gene matches: 8. The CDR3 loop is CASRPRTGDSNYGYTF. Here the CDR3 DNA reads TGTGCCAGCAGACCACGGACAGGGGACTCTAACTATGGCTACACCTTC.

This clonotype was detected a few times. This chain connects TRBV20-1 to TRBJ1-3; D gene uncertain. Germline CDR1 reads DFQATT; CDR2 reads SNEGSKA (reference sequence). The V gene lost 5 bases and the J gene lost 0 bases, with 11 bases spanning the gap. The CDR3 spans 14 residues. The CDR3 DNA reads TGCAGTGCTTGGGAGTGGAGCTCTGGAAACACCATATATTTT. Its protein product is CSAWEWSSGNTIYF.

The table lists this clonotype with many counts. The V gene is TRBV12-3 or TRBV12-4, the J gene TRBJ2-2; D not resolved. There are 14 residues in the CDR3. V was cut by 3 bases and J by 4 bases, with 9 bases left in between. The CDR3 region is CASSLQLSTGELFF. DNA of the CDR3: TGTGCCAGCAGTTTGCAGTTAAGCACCGGGGAGCTGTTTTTT.

This chain links TRBV10-3 with TRBJ2-3; 11 nucleotides match TRBD2. In germline, CDR1 is ENHRY, CDR2 SYGVKD. This CDR3 is built from 16 residues. After removal of 2 bases from V and 4 bases from J, the junction contained 5 bases not matched to a gene. The CDR3 reads CAISETSGGGSDTQYF. DNA of the CDR3: TGTGCCATCAGTGAGACTAGCGGGGGAGGGTCAGATACGCAGTATTTT.

This clonotype was counted only a few times. The chain carries TRBV2 and TRBJ2-3; D ambiguous. The ends were cut back, 2 bases at V and 2 bases at J, with 8 bases in the middle. This CDR3 has 14 amino acids. The germline V gene has CDR1 SNHLY and CDR2 FYNNEI. CDR3 sequence reads: CASSEYGPTDTQYF. In DNA form, the CDR3 reads TGTGCCAGCAGTGAATATGGTCCCACAGATACGCAGTATTTT.

This clonotype was detected a few times. The chain is built from TRBV7-9 and TRBJ1-1; D perhaps matches TRBD1 (5 bases). This CDR3 comprises 19 residues. With 3 bases removed from V and 0 bases from J, the gap between germline ends came to 23 bases. Germline assignment: CDR1 SEHNR and CDR2 FQNEAQ (reference sequence). CDR3 sequence: CASSFPKSPQGPLNTEAFF. CDR3 nucleotides: TGTGCCAGCAGCTTTCCCAAGTCGCCGCAGGGCCCCTTGAACACTGAAGCTTTCTTT.

The chain couples TRBV28 to TRBJ2-1; possibly TRBD1 for D (5 bases). Germline V gene lookup returns CDR1 MDHEN and CDR2 SYDVKM. The ends were cut back, 5 bases at V and 0 bases at J, with 14 bases in the middle. The CDR3 sequence is 16 residues long. CDR3 amino acids: CASSPPGQSSYNEQFF. As DNA, the CDR3 is TGTGCCAGCAGTCCCCCTGGACAAAGCTCCTACAATGAGCAGTTCTTC.

This clonotype appeared a few times. The chain couples TRBV4-1 to TRBJ1-1, with D unclear. Germline V gives CDR1 MGHRA, CDR2 YSYEKL. Deletions cut 2 bases from V and 1 base from J, with 8 bases between. The CDR3 is made up of 14 amino acids. The CDR3 DNA reads TGCGCCAGCAGCCAATTGATGGGGAACACTGAAGCTTTCTTT. Translating it yields CASSQLMGNTEAFF.

This clonotype came up a few times. The CDR3 coding sequence is TGTGCCAGCAGCTTAGTATTTCCGGGGGCTATCGGTGAGCAGTTCTTC. Its translation is CASSLVFPGAIGEQFF. The chain combines TRBV7-2 with TRBJ2-1, with D possibly being TRBD1 or TRBD2 (6 bases each). This CDR3 has 16 amino acids. Germline loops: CDR1 SGHTA, CDR2 FQGNSA. Trimming took off 1 base at V and 9 bases at J, with 19 bases between the two ends.

CDR3 loop: CASRGTANTGELFF. The DNA of the CDR3 is TGCGCCAGCAGGGGGACAGCGAACACCGGGGAGCTGTTTTTT. The chain has TRBV4-1 and TRBJ2-2; TRBD1 aligns across 7 bases. Trimming at V came to 6 bases and at J to 0 bases, leaving 1 base not matched to a gene. Germline CDR1 reads MGHRA; CDR2 reads YSYEKL. The CDR3 spans 14 residues.

This chain connects TRBV27 to TRBJ1-5; 7 bases align to TRBD1. The junction had 9 bases not matched to a gene; V was cut back by 5 bases and J by 2 bases. The CDR3 covers 16 residues. Germline CDR1 MNHEY, CDR2 SMNVEV (reference sequence). The CDR3 DNA sequence: TGTGCCAGCAGTCCCCTAGCACAGGGGCGCAATCAGCCCCAGCATTTT. Translated: CASSPLAQGRNQPQHF.

In DNA form, the CDR3 reads TGTGCCAGCAGTTTATCTGGCGGGGGTAATCAGCCCCAGCATTTT. It specifies CASSLSGGGNQPQHF. The genes are TRBV28 and TRBJ1-5; D is perhaps TRBD1 (5 bases). Germline V gene sequence: CDR1 MDHEN, CDR2 SYDVKM. The length of the CDR3 is 15 residues. V shed 1 base and J shed 4 bases, with 11 bases lying between them.

This chain connects TRBV5-4 to TRBJ2-7, with a weak D call TRBD1 (6 bases). CDR1 is SGHNT, CDR2 YYREEE, per germline (reference sequence). The CDR3 has 15 amino acids. V lost 3 bases and J lost 3, with 16 bases in between. Here the CDR3 DNA reads TGTGCCAGCAGCTGGGGGCCAGGAGATAGCTACGAGCAGTACGTC. Translation gives CASSWGPGDSYEQYV.

This clonotype appeared a few times. V is TRBV20-1 and J is TRBJ1-4; TRBD1 is a possible D gene (6 bases). Germline lookup yields CDR1 DFQATT and CDR2 SNEGSKA (reference sequence). The CDR3 loop spans 19 amino acids. The V gene lost 2 bases and the J gene lost 7 bases, with 29 bases spanning the gap. CDR3 DNA sequence: TGCAGTGCTAGAACCCGCGACAAATTGGACAGAGCCTTAGCTGAAAAACTGTTTTTT. It translates to CSARTRDKLDRALAEKLFF.

The V gene is TRBV27, the J gene TRBJ2-1; 10 nucleotides agree with TRBD2. Looked up from germline, CDR1 is MNHEY and CDR2 is SMNVEV (reference sequence). Losses at the gene ends were 2 bases for V and 12 bases for J; bases not matched to a gene: 4. CDR3 length equals 13 residues. This CDR3 reads CASSLGAGGPQFF. CDR3 nucleotide sequence: TGTGCCAGCAGTTTAGGAGCGGGGGGGCCGCAGTTCTTC.

This clonotype has more than one count but fewer than ten. The chain has TRBV29-1 and TRBJ2-1; 7 bases agree with TRBD2. This CDR3 has 12 residues. Trimming took 4 bases from V and 8 from J; bases not matched to a gene: 5. Germline CDR1 SQVTM, CDR2 ANQGSEA. As DNA, the CDR3 is TGCAGCGTTGGTCGCGGGAGCGATGAGCAGTTCTTC. This translates into CSVGRGSDEQFF.

This CDR3 reads CASSDPGQSSYNEQFF. CDR3 nucleotide sequence: TGTGCCAGCAGTGACCCGGGACAGAGCTCCTACAATGAGCAGTTCTTC. V is TRBV25-1 and J is TRBJ2-1; TRBD1 matches at 7 bases. CDR3 length: 16 residues. The junction had 5 bases not matched to a gene; V was cut back by 3 bases and J by 0 bases. The germline CDR1 and CDR2 sequences are MGHDK and SYGVNS.

The chain uses TRBV5-1 and TRBJ2-7; unclear D gene. CDR1 is SGHRS and CDR2 is YFSETQ in the germline V gene. The CDR3 consists of 14 residues. The germline V and J ends were trimmed by 2 bases and 4 bases, with 13 bases remaining between them. CDR3 region: CASSFDWGSYEQYF. Written as DNA, the CDR3 is TGCGCCAGCAGCTTTGACTGGGGATCTTACGAGCAGTACTTC.